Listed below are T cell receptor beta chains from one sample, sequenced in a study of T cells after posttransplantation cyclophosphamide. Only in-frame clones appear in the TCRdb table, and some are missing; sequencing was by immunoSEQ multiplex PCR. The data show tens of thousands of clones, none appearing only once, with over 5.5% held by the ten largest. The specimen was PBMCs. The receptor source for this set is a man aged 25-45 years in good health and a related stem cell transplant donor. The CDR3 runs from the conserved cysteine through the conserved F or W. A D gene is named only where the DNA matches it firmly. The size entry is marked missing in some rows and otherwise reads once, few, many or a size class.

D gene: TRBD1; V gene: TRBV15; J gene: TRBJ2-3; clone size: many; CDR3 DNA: TGTGCCACCAGCAGAGTGCCCCCCCACGGGACAGGGTCTTTTGTGACAGATACGCAGTATTTT; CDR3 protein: CATSRVPPHGTGSFVTDTQYF
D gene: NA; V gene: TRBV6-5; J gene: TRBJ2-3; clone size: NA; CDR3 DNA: TGTGCCAGCAGTTACTCGCGAATTGCGGATACGCAGTATTTT; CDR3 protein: CASSYSRIADTQYF
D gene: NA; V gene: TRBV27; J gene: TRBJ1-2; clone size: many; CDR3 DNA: TGTGCCAGCAGTTCCACAGTGAACTCTAACTATGGCTACACCTTC; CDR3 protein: CASSSTVNSNYGYTF
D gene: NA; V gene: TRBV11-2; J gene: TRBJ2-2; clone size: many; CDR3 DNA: TGTGCCAGCAGCTTAGGTAGCCAGGGGGGCCCCGGGGAGCTGTTTTTT; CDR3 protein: CASSLGSQGGPGELFF
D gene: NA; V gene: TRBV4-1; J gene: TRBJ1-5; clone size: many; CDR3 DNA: TGCGCCAGCAGGGATATTGACAGTTCCAGGCCCCAGCATTTT; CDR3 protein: CASRDIDSSRPQHF
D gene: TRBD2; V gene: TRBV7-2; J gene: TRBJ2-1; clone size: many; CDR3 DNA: TGTGCCAGCAGCTTCGGGGCGGGGGATGAGCAGTTCTTC; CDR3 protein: CASSFGAGDEQFF
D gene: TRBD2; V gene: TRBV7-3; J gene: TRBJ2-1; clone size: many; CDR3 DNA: TGTGCCAGCAGCTCCCTAGCGGGGGGAGCGTTGGATGAGCAGTTCTTC; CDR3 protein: CASSSLAGGALDEQFF
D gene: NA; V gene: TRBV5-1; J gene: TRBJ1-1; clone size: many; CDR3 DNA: TGCGCCAGCAGCTTCAAAGACATGAACACTGAAGCTTTCTTT; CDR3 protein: CASSFKDMNTEAFF
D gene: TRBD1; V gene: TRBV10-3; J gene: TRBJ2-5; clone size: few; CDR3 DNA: TGTGCCATCAGTGCAGGGGACAGGGGGCGAGAAAAGACCCAGTACTTC; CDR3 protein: CAISAGDRGREKTQYF
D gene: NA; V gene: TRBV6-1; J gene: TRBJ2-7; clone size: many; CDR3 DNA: TGTGCCATTTCGAGGGCTACCTACGAGCAGTACTTC; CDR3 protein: CAISRATYEQYF
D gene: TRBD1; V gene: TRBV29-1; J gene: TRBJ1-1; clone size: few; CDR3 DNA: TGCAGCGTACTTCCGACAGGGTTCATGAACACTGAAGCTTTCTTT; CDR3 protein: CSVLPTGFMNTEAFF
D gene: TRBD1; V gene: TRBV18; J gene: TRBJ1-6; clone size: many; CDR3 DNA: TGTGCCAGCTCACCACCGACAGGGAATAATTCACCCCTCCACTTT; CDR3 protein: CASSPPTGNNSPLHF